This T cell receptor beta chain was profiled in a study of T cell responses to AZD1222 COVID-19 vaccine. Study outcomes and limitations: It was only after the peak T cell response that any repertoires were sampled. Of spike-specific TCRs, nearly half reportedly target regions left unmutated in variants. White British donors predominated, females outnumbered males, and clonal diversity was possibly underestimated.

The CDR3 is 16 residues long. Germline CDR1 MDHEN, CDR2 SYDVKM. Trimming stripped 1 base from V and 3 bases from J, with 10 bases between. Sequencing used immunoSEQ multiplex PCR; TCRdb keeps in-frame clones, though not all of them. The sample shows about 200,000 clones, about 93% of them seen only once. This clone was detected only a few times. What it recognizes is unknown. This sequence joins TRBV28 and TRBJ2-6; D gene uncertain. The sequence derives from an adult who received the AZD1222 COVID-19 vaccine. The material sequenced was peripheral blood, taken 28 days after the second AZD1222 dose. The CDR3 reads CASSLLPGGGANVLTF. DNA of the CDR3: TGTGCCAGCAGTTTATTGCCAGGTGGTGGGGCCAACGTCCTGACTTTC.